This T cell receptor beta chain originates from a study of CD8 T cells in ankylosing spondylitis (dated by TCRdb to the late 2010s). For context, the study as a whole: The study profiled T cell receptor beta repertoires in healthy donors and ankylosing spondylitis patients to find disease-linked TCR variants. The full study cohort was made up of 25 ankylosing spondylitis patients and 108 healthy donors. Peripheral blood was sampled, and synovial fluid was also collected from ankylosing spondylitis patients. The investigation overall reported the following: Blood from ankylosing spondylitis patients appeared to be characterized by a TCR beta motif composed of about 8 highly homologous amino acid variants. Some motif variants were previously reported in synovial fluid and blood of reactive arthritis patients, suggesting common disease-initiation mechanisms. In peripheral blood, the disease-linked clones were found at relatively low frequencies and had a CD8+ phenotype. The disease-linked clones were reported as significantly enriched in matched synovial fluid samples from ankylosing spondylitis patients.

Instrument used: Illumina HiSeq 2500. Quantitative 5'-RACE with molecular barcodes was the method used to prepare the TCR beta libraries. The original pipeline was this. To identify disease-linked TCR variants, a new computational method was used, one built on a probabilistic model of VDJ rearrangement. TCRdb took the public reads, trimmed them with fastp at Q25, ran MiXCR for clone calling and kept in-frame beta chains. Entries are consolidated by CDR3 protein sequence, retaining the most common genes and DNA. These V and J calls derive from TCRdb rather than the authors' analysis. The sample data list around 770,000 distinct CDR3 sequences, and 12% of these were observed just once. The ten largest clones represent roughly 0.51% of the sample. The germline V gene (reference sequence) specifies DFQATT as CDR1 and SNEGSKA as CDR2. Germline trimming: 0 bases from V, 2 bases from J; junction bases outside gene matches: 4. CDR3 length: 15 amino acids, cysteine to phenylalanine. Only the CDR3 DNA stays, 45 bases, in frame from base 1.

The sample holds many counts of this clonotype. Its antigen is not yet known. No much larger clonotype is one base removed from it; base qualities were not supplied. Material for sequencing was blood, either unsorted or a sorted T cell fraction (not recorded which). Recombination joined TRBV20-1 with TRBJ2-1; the junction holds 7 bases that match TRBD1. This clonotype originated in a male donor with ankylosing spondylitis. In nucleotide form, the sequence is TGCAGTGCTAGAGATCTGGGACAGACCTACAATGAGCAGTTCTTC. The resulting protein is CSARDLGQTYNEQFF.